The 20 T cell receptor beta chains below come from one sample, sequenced in a study of blood T cell repertoires in COVID-19. Only in-frame clones appear in the TCRdb table, and some are missing; sequencing was by immunoSEQ multiplex PCR. The data show about 350,000 clones, 88% seen once. Input material: peripheral blood. The receptors derive from a woman between 65 and 79 years old with COVID-19, enrolled during active disease.

The chain employs TRBV10-3 and TRBJ1-3, with 11 bases matching TRBD1. The CDR3 length is 15 residues. V shed 6 bases and J 2 bases; nucleotides not matched to a gene: 3. CDR1 is ENHRY and CDR2 is SYGVKD in the germline V gene. The CDR3 protein is CAIRKDRGPGNTIYF. The DNA for the CDR3 is TGTGCCATCAGAAAGGACAGGGGGCCTGGAAACACCATATATTTT.

The rearrangement links TRBV6-6 to TRBJ1-2; no clear D. Trimming took off 11 bases at V and 10 bases at J, with 14 bases between the two ends. The germline V gene encodes CDR1 MNHNY and CDR2 SVGAGI (reference sequence). The CDR3 consists of 10 residues. The CDR3 reads CALSPLDYTF. DNA of the CDR3: TGTGCCCTTAGCCCCTTAGACTACACCTTC.

The chain uses TRBV24-1 and TRBJ1-2; 7 bases are a match to TRBD1. CDR3 length: 19 amino acids. Germline CDR1 KGHDR, CDR2 SFDVKD. V was pared by 1 base and J by 5 bases, with 18 bases of the junction left unmatched. The CDR3 reads CATSDFPRQGLTLQYGYTF. The DNA of the CDR3 is TGTGCCACCAGTGATTTTCCCCGACAGGGATTAACCCTACAATATGGCTACACCTTC.

The chain carries TRBV24-1 and TRBJ1-2; no reliable D call. V lost 0 bases, J lost 7 bases, and 8 bases lay in between. CDR3 length: 13 amino acids. Per germline, CDR1 KGHDR and CDR2 SFDVKD. In DNA form, the CDR3 reads TGTGCCACCAGTGATTTGATGGGCTCTGGCTACACCTTC. Its protein is CATSDLMGSGYTF.

The chain has TRBV5-1 and TRBJ2-3; 8 bases are shared with TRBD2. Germline CDR1 and CDR2: SGHRS and YFSETQ. The J segment lost 2 bases and the V segment lost 2 bases, leaving 7 bases of the junction unmatched. The CDR3 runs to 16 residues. The CDR3 region is CASSFLAGILTDTQYF. The DNA for the CDR3 is TGCGCCAGCAGCTTTTTAGCGGGGATACTCACAGATACGCAGTATTTT.

This clone was seen only once. This chain uses TRBV7-2 with TRBJ2-5; TRBD2 agrees at 8 bases. V shed 5 bases, J shed 1 base, and the junction held 6 bases outside the gene matches. CDR1 is SGHTA and CDR2 is FQGNSA in the germline V gene. The length of the CDR3 is 15 residues. This chain's CDR3 is CASSRGGPTQETQYF. CDR3 in DNA: TGTGCCAGCAGCCGGGGGGGCCCGACCCAAGAGACCCAGTACTTC.

The chain carries TRBV28 and TRBJ1-3; the match to TRBD1 covers 9 bases. CDR1 is MDHEN, CDR2 SYDVKM, per germline. CDR3 size: 17 residues. The V and J ends lost 6 bases and 3 bases, in that order; junction bases with no gene match: 12. The CDR3 DNA is TGTGCCAGCAGCCCCCTATTACGGGACAGGGATGGAAACACCATATATTTT. This gives the protein CASSPLLRDRDGNTIYF.

J is TRBJ2-3 and V is TRBV29-1, with 7 bases aligning to TRBD2. Unmatched junction bases numbered 5, after V lost 2 bases and J lost 0 bases. Per germline, CDR1 SQVTM and CDR2 ANQGSEA. The CDR3 loop spans 15 amino acids. The CDR3 bases are TGCAGCGTTGAACCGGCGGGGGATAGCACAGATACGCAGTATTTT. Translation gives CSVEPAGDSTDTQYF.

The chain combines TRBV6-5 with TRBJ1-2, with 7 bases fitting TRBD1. The CDR3 contains 14 residues. The J segment lost 5 bases and the V segment lost 4 bases, leaving 7 bases of the junction unmatched. Germline CDR1 MNHEY, CDR2 SVGAGI. This CDR3 is CASSSPGQSYGYTF. As DNA, the CDR3 is TGTGCCAGCAGTTCTCCGGGACAGAGTTATGGCTACACCTTC.

This chain joins TRBV2 and TRBJ2-1, with TRBD2 identical over 8 bases. The CDR3 is 14 amino acids. V trimming: 7 bases; J trimming: 4 bases; junction bases outside the gene matches: 6. CDR1 and CDR2 from the germline V gene are SNHLY and FYNNEI. The CDR3 DNA is TGTGCCAGCAATATAGCGGGGCCTTACAATGAGCAGTTCTTC. Protein product: CASNIAGPYNEQFF.

The V gene is TRBV7-8, the J gene TRBJ1-5; no firm D call. Trimming cost V 1 base and J 0 bases, with 7 bases left between them. Germline V gene sequence: CDR1 SGHVS, CDR2 FQNEAQ. This CDR3 is 15 amino acids long. The CDR3 nucleotides read TGTGCCAGCAGCTTAGGAGGGTATAGCAATCAGCCCCAGCATTTT. This sequence encodes CASSLGGYSNQPQHF.

The chain employs TRBV5-6 and TRBJ1-2; D gene ambiguous. Between the trimmed V and J ends, which lost 3 bases and 6 bases, there was a span of 9 bases. CDR3 length equals 12 residues. Germline assignment: CDR1 SGHDT and CDR2 YYEEEE. The CDR3 nucleotides are TGTGCCAGCAGCTCGGACGGGGATGGCTACACCTTC. It is translated as CASSSDGDGYTF.

DNA of the CDR3: TGTGCCAGCAGTTTATCCTTCTCTGGAAACACCATATATTTT. Its protein is CASSLSFSGNTIYF. This chain joins TRBV27 and TRBJ1-3; D is ambiguous. Germline V gives CDR1 MNHEY, CDR2 SMNVEV (reference sequence). The V end lost 0 bases, the J end lost 0 bases, and 3 bases lay between the germline ends. This CDR3 contains 14 residues.

A single count supports this clone. The gene calls are TRBV12-5 and TRBJ1-2, with TRBD1 matching 7 bases. Trimming took 7 bases from V and 8 from J; bases not matched to a gene: 7. The CDR3 extends over 12 amino acids. Germline V CDR1 and CDR2: LGHNT, FRNRAP. CDR3 DNA sequence: TGTGCTAGTGTGGAAGGGGGCGAAGGCTACACCTTC. It is translated as CASVEGGEGYTF. The variable domain in full, with the rest retrieved from reference TRBV12-5 and TRBJ1-2, is DARVTQTPRHKVTEMGQEVTMRCQPILGHNTVFWYRQTMMQGLELLAYFRNRAPLDDSGMPKDRFSAEMPDATLATLKIQPSEPRDSAVYFCASVEGGEGYTFGSGTRLTVV.

The V and J genes are TRBV5-6 and TRBJ1-3; 12 bases match TRBD1. The CDR3 is made up of 17 amino acids. Germline V gene data show CDR1 as SGHDT and CDR2 as YYEEEE. Trimming took 3 bases from V and 4 from J; bases not matched to a gene: 8. As DNA, the CDR3 is TGTGCCAGCAGCTCCCTCCGGGACAGGGGGCAGGGAAACACCATATATTTT. Translated, it gives CASSSLRDRGQGNTIYF.

The gene calls are TRBV11-2 and TRBJ1-1, with 8 bases aligning to TRBD1. The CDR3 runs 13 residues. Germline V lookup: CDR1 SGHAT, CDR2 FQNNGV. Trimming removed 6 bases from V and 4 bases from J; junction bases left unmatched: 4. The CDR3 coding sequence is TGTGCCAGCAGAATCACAGGGGGCACTGAAGCTTTCTTT. Residues: CASRITGGTEAFF.

The chain uses TRBV30 and TRBJ2-5, with D tentatively TRBD2 (5 bases). CDR1 GTSNPN and CDR2 SVGIG come from the germline V gene (reference sequence). Trimming removed 3 bases at V and 1 base at J, with 18 bases between. The CDR3 totals 16 residues. The DNA of the CDR3 is TGTGCCTGGAGCCCCAGGACTTGGGTGCTCCAAGAGACCCAGTACTTC. Its translation: CAWSPRTWVLQETQYF.

The chain employs TRBV3-1 (or the pseudogene TRBV3-2) and TRBJ2-3, with 11 nucleotides matching TRBD2. Unmatched junction bases numbered 11, after V lost 0 bases and J lost 0 bases. CDR1 is LGHDT, CDR2 YNNKEL, per germline (reference sequence). CDR3 size: 20 residues. In nucleotides, the CDR3 is TGTGCCAGCAGCCAAGATGGTGGGACTAGCGGATCCTATAGCACAGATACGCAGTATTTT. This encodes CASSQDGGTSGSYSTDTQYF.

The chain links TRBV29-1 to TRBJ1-2; the match to TRBD1 covers 8 bases. Per germline, CDR1 SQVTM and CDR2 ANQGSEA. Germline trimming cut 5 bases from V and 7 bases from J; bases unmatched to any gene: 9. CDR3 length: 13 residues. The CDR3 DNA reads TGCAGCGTTAGGGACAGGTCGGTTTTTGGCTACACCTTC. Translated, it gives CSVRDRSVFGYTF.

This clone was recorded only once. The gene calls are TRBV10-2 and TRBJ2-7; no clear D gene. Per germline, CDR1 WSHSY and CDR2 SAAADI. Trimming cost V 3 bases and J 3 bases, with 6 bases left between them. This CDR3 has 12 amino acids. CDR3 coding DNA: TGCGCCAGCAGTGACAGGTTCTACGAGCAGTACTTC. Translation gives CASSDRFYEQYF.